The rows below give T cell receptor beta chains drawn from one sample of a study of OX40 agonist ivuxolimab in advanced cancers. Libraries were prepared by immunoSEQ multiplex PCR; TCRdb keeps only in-frame clonotypes and omits some of them. Among some 64,000 clones listed, 65% to 90% were seen once. Sample: CD4+ or CD8+ T cells sorted from blood, taken in a trial of the OX40 agonist ivuxolimab. The receptors were gathered from an adult with an advanced solid tumor such as melanoma, head and neck, liver or kidney cancer. CDR3s include the opening cysteine and the closing phenylalanine or tryptophan. A D gene is named only where the DNA matches it firmly. Rows may omit the clone size; those that give it use once, few, many or a size class.

>TRBV11-2|TRBJ1-5|TRBD1|NA
CASSPGGRRQPQHF
TGTGCCAGCAGCCCAGGGGGCAGGCGTCAGCCCCAGCATTTT
>TRBV5-6|TRBJ2-7|TRBD1|NA
CASSSVARDRGLNGADF
TGTGCCAGCAGCTCTGTCGCGCGGGACAGGGGGTTAAACGGGGCGGACTTC
>TRBV5-6|TRBJ2-1|NA|NA
CASSFNPYNEQFF
TGTGCCAGCAGCTTTAATCCCTACAATGAGCAGTTCTTC
>TRBV2|TRBJ1-1|NA|NA
CASSEGGEGTEAFF
TGTGCCAGCAGTGAGGGGGGCGAAGGCACTGAAGCTTTCTTT
>TRBV9|TRBJ1-6|TRBD1|NA
CASSPQGANSPLHF
TGTGCCAGCAGCCCACAGGGGGCCAATTCACCCCTCCACTTT
>TRBV28|TRBJ2-5|NA|NA
CASRNLFTQYF
TGTGCCAGCAGAAATCTATTCACCCAGTACTTC
>TRBV2|TRBJ2-2|TRBD2|NA
CASRGAGELFF
TGTGCCAGCCGGGGGGCCGGGGAGCTGTTTTTT
>TRBV6-5|TRBJ1-2|NA|NA
CASRGGRAGNGYTF
TGTGCCAGCAGGGGGGGAAGGGCAGGGAATGGCTACACCTTC
>TRBV7-2|TRBJ2-1|NA|NA
CASSPNRGSYNEQFF
TGTGCCAGCAGCCCTAACCGTGGTTCCTACAATGAGCAGTTCTTC
>TRBV28|TRBJ2-1|NA|NA
CASTSLWGKGWNEQFF
TGTGCCAGCACCTCTTTGTGGGGAAAAGGTTGGAATGAGCAGTTCTTC
>TRBV19|TRBJ2-3|TRBD2|NA
CASSVQFGLGDTQYF
TGTGCCAGTAGTGTTCAGTTTGGACTAGGGGATACGCAGTATTTT
>TRBV6-5|TRBJ2-3|NA|NA
CASSFQVNTDTQYF
TGTGCCAGCAGTTTTCAGGTGAACACAGATACGCAGTATTTT
>TRBV27|TRBJ2-1|TRBD2|NA
CASSPREGEQFF
TGTGCCAGCAGTCCCAGGGAGGGTGAGCAGTTCTTC
>TRBV10-3|TRBJ1-1|TRBD1|NA
CAIAGTGGTEAFF
TGTGCCATCGCGGGTACAGGGGGCACTGAAGCTTTCTTT
>TRBV6-5|TRBJ2-3|NA|NA
CASSWDNRKYF
TGTGCCAGCAGTTGGGACAATAGGAAGTATTTT
>TRBV10-3|TRBJ2-1|NA|NA
CAISNGGRVYNEQFF
TGTGCCATCTCGAACGGTGGCAGGGTCTACAATGAGCAGTTCTTC
>TRBV5-1|TRBJ1-4|TRBD1|NA
CASSSNRGTSTNEKLFF
TGCGCCAGCAGCTCAAACAGGGGGACCTCAACTAATGAAAAACTGTTTTTT
>TRBV5-6|TRBJ1-3|TRBD1|once
CASSLRDSPTPRF
TGTGCCAGCAGCTTAAGGGACAGTCCAACGCCGCGTTTT
>TRBV25-1|TRBJ2-5|TRBD2|few
CASSVLAGGFETQYF
TGTGCCAGCAGTGTACTAGCGGGGGGGTTTGAGACCCAGTACTTC
>TRBV19|TRBJ1-2|NA|NA
CASISGYYGYTF
TGTGCCAGTATTTCTGGGTACTATGGCTACACCTTC
>TRBV5-1|TRBJ2-7|NA|NA
CASSLGRTLSSYEQYF
TGCGCCAGCAGCTTGGGACGGACTCTTAGCTCCTACGAGCAGTACTTC
>TRBV7-2|TRBJ2-2|NA|NA
CASSPFLGGANTGELFF
TGTGCCAGCAGCCCCTTCCTAGGGGGGGCGAACACCGGGGAGCTGTTTTTT
>TRBV2|TRBJ2-7|NA|NA
CASSEMNRYYEQYF
TGTGCCAGCAGTGAAATGAACAGATACTACGAGCAGTACTTC
>TRBV6-1|TRBJ1-1|TRBD1|NA
CASSGDSYGTEAFF
TGTGCCAGCAGTGGGGACAGCTACGGCACTGAAGCTTTCTTT
>TRBV30|TRBJ1-3|NA|once
CAWSSGPWGNTIYF
TGTGCCTGGAGTTCGGGGCCCTGGGGAAACACCATATATTTT
>TRBV11-2|TRBJ2-5|NA|NA
CASSSLFSETDLQETQYF
TGTGCCAGCAGCTCATTATTTTCCGAGACCGATCTCCAAGAGACCCAGTACTTC
>TRBV5-1|TRBJ2-5|NA|NA
CASSLELPQETQYF
TGCGCCAGCAGCTTGGAACTCCCCCAAGAGACCCAGTACTTC
>TRBV19|TRBJ1-5|NA|NA
CASSTGQYSNQPQHF
TGTGCCAGTAGTACCGGACAGTATAGCAATCAGCCCCAGCATTTT
>TRBV5-4|TRBJ2-3|NA|NA
CASSLDPGQVVNTQYF
TGTGCCAGCAGCTTGGATCCCGGGCAGGTGGTGAATACGCAGTATTTT
>TRBV27|TRBJ2-1|TRBD2|NA
CASSPLAGGNEQFF
TGTGCCAGCAGTCCCCTAGCGGGGGGAAATGAGCAGTTCTTC
>TRBV10-3|TRBJ2-7|TRBD1|NA
CAISDHVGQGTTYEQYF
TGTGCCATCAGTGACCACGTAGGACAGGGTACTACCTACGAGCAGTACTTC
>TRBV6-1|TRBJ2-5|TRBD2|few
CATSILAGEETQYF
TGTGCCACGAGCATCCTAGCGGGGGAAGAGACCCAGTACTTC
>TRBV5-1|TRBJ1-5|TRBD1|NA
CASSVGQGREPQHF
TGCGCCAGCAGCGTGGGACAGGGTAGGGAGCCCCAGCATTTT
>TRBV7-9|TRBJ2-7|TRBD2|NA
CASRGLADYEQYF
TGTGCCAGCAGGGGACTAGCCGACTACGAGCAGTACTTC
>TRBV25-1|TRBJ1-1|NA|NA
CASTDEVYTEAFF
TGTGCCAGCACTGACGAGGTGTACACTGAAGCTTTCTTT
>TRBV5-1|TRBJ1-4|NA|NA
CASSFGGVGGEKLFF
TGCGCCAGCAGCTTTGGAGGGGTAGGAGGTGAAAAACTGTTTTTT
>TRBV5-8|TRBJ1-2|NA|NA
CASSSFYLGQVDDDGYTF
TGTGCCAGCAGCTCATTTTATTTGGGGCAGGTGGACGACGATGGCTACACCTTC
>TRBV5-5|TRBJ2-1|NA|NA
CASSLGIGEFF
TGTGCCAGCAGCTTGGGGATTGGGGAGTTCTTC
>TRBV9|TRBJ1-3|NA|once
CASSEGWAVGNTIYF
TGTGCCAGCAGCGAGGGGTGGGCGGTCGGAAACACCATATATTTT
>TRBV5-8|TRBJ2-7|TRBD1|NA
CASSLAGTGSSEQYF
TGTGCCAGCAGCCTCGCCGGGACAGGTTCCTCCGAGCAGTACTTC
>TRBV11-2|TRBJ2-1|TRBD1|NA
CASSPSTGRNEQFF
TGTGCCAGCAGCCCATCGACAGGGCGGAATGAGCAGTTCTTC
>TRBV2|TRBJ1-4|TRBD1|NA
CASSKGQGGDEKLFF
TGTGCCAGCAGTAAGGGGCAGGGGGGTGATGAAAAACTGTTTTTT
>TRBV7-3|TRBJ2-2|NA|few
CASSSTPGKNTGELFF
TGTGCCAGCAGCTCAACCCCAGGGAAGAACACCGGGGAGCTGTTTTTT
>TRBV5-1|TRBJ2-3|NA|NA
CASSLVAGSTDTQYF
TGCGCCAGCAGCTTGGTAGCCGGGAGCACAGATACGCAGTATTTT
>TRBV6-5|TRBJ2-3|NA|NA
CATTSGTLTDTQYF
TGTGCCACCACCTCCGGGACCCTCACAGATACGCAGTATTTT
>TRBV2|TRBJ2-7|TRBD2|NA
CASSEGSGGLYEQYF
TGTGCCAGCAGTGAAGGGAGCGGGGGGCTCTACGAGCAGTACTTC
>TRBV6-5|TRBJ1-6|NA|NA
CASRLSRANNSPLHF
TGTGCCAGCAGACTCAGCAGGGCAAATAATTCACCCCTCCACTTT
>TRBV5-4|TRBJ2-5|NA|NA
CASSLMGGTETQYF
TGTGCCAGCAGCTTGATGGGCGGGACGGAGACCCAGTACTTC
>TRBV9|TRBJ1-6|NA|once
CASSGDWTAYSPLHF
TGTGCCAGCAGCGGGGACTGGACAGCATATTCACCCCTCCACTTT
>TRBV5-4|TRBJ2-7|TRBD2|NA
CASSLYATSGGPPYEQYF
TGTGCCAGCAGCTTGTACGCGACTAGCGGGGGCCCACCCTACGAGCAGTACTTC
>TRBV7-9|TRBJ2-1|NA|NA
CASSLAGMRDEQFF
TGTGCCAGCAGCTTAGCCGGGATGCGCGATGAGCAGTTCTTC
>TRBV5-1|TRBJ1-5|TRBD1|NA
CASSVGPGQPNQPQHF
TGCGCCAGCAGCGTGGGACCGGGACAGCCTAATCAGCCCCAGCATTTT
>TRBV18|TRBJ2-2|NA|NA
CASSPGSSTGELFF
TGTGCCAGCTCACCAGGCTCTTCCACCGGGGAGCTGTTTTTT
>TRBV9|TRBJ2-1|TRBD1|NA
CASSTRTGGYEQFF
TGTGCCAGCAGCACTCGGACAGGGGGATATGAGCAGTTCTTC
>TRBV21-1|TRBJ1-5|NA|NA
CASTRCVVRYNQPQHF
TGTGCCAGCACTCGTTGTGTGGTGAGGTACAACCAGCCCCAGCATTTT
>TRBV18|TRBJ1-1|NA|few
CASSPDEGTEAFF
TGTGCCAGCTCACCAGACGAGGGGACTGAAGCTTTCTTT
>TRBV5-1|TRBJ2-1|TRBD1|NA
CASSSGQGYEQFF
TGCGCCAGCAGCTCGGGACAGGGATATGAGCAGTTCTTC
>TRBV14|TRBJ2-5|NA|NA
CASSQAIRALQETQYF
TGTGCCAGCAGCCAAGCTATTCGGGCGCTCCAAGAGACCCAGTACTTC
>TRBV14|TRBJ1-1|NA|NA
CASSQSGDEAFF
TGTGCCAGCAGCCAGTCTGGGGATGAAGCTTTCTTT